This passage covers 20 T cell receptor beta chains from one sample sequenced in a study of T cells in Graves' hyperthyroidism and ophthalmopathy. Researchers took RNA transcripts and amplified the TCR beta CDR3 regions from them. RT-PCR in the first round (using the HTBI primer set) targeted the TCR CDR3. MiXCR was run by TCRdb on the multiplex PCR reads, yielding one entry per CDR3 protein. The sample has some 700,000 distinct CDR3 sequences, roughly a sixth seen once. Input material: blood. Receptor source: a man over 45 with Graves' hyperthyroidism.

This chain uses TRBV7-9 with TRBJ2-2, with 8 bases identical to TRBD1. Germline assignment: CDR1 SEHNR and CDR2 FQNEAQ (reference sequence). This CDR3 has 14 residues. Losses at the gene ends were 5 bases for V and 7 bases for J; bases not matched to a gene: 6. The CDR3 DNA reads TGTGCCAGCAGCCCAACAGGGGGTCACGGGGAGCTGTTTTTT. Residues: CASSPTGGHGELFF.

The J gene is TRBJ2-5, the V gene TRBV20-1; no reliable D call. The germline CDR1 and CDR2 sequences are DFQATT and SNEGSKA (reference sequence). V shed 7 bases and J shed 2 bases, with 8 bases lying between them. The CDR3 extends over 11 amino acids. The CDR3 sequence: CSETIQETQYF. The CDR3 DNA follows: TGCAGTGAAACAATACAAGAGACCCAGTACTTC.

The chain uses TRBV29-1 and TRBJ2-1; TRBD2 matches 7 bases. Germline V gene sequence: CDR1 SQVTM, CDR2 ANQGSEA. This CDR3 spans 15 amino acids. Trimming took 6 bases from V and 8 from J; bases not matched to a gene: 16. The CDR3 loop is CSVILTSGIGHEQFF. The CDR3 coding sequence is TGCAGCGTCATTCTCACCAGCGGGATAGGTCATGAGCAGTTCTTC.

This clonotype was found many times. The chain has TRBV27 and TRBJ1-5; D is perhaps TRBD1 (5 bases). Deletions cut 8 bases from V and 3 bases from J, with 11 bases between. The CDR3 totals 13 residues. The germline V gene has CDR1 MNHEY and CDR2 SMNVEV (reference sequence). Here the CDR3 reads CASGPGPNQPQHF. CDR3 sequence (DNA): TGTGCCAGCGGCCCAGGGCCCAATCAGCCCCAGCATTTT.

This clonotype was found many times. V is TRBV28 and J is TRBJ2-5, with TRBD1 identical over 8 bases. The CDR3 has 15 residues. V was clipped by 6 bases and J by 5 bases; unmatched bases: 11. Germline V gene data show CDR1 as MDHEN and CDR2 as SYDVKM. CDR3 region: CASSLTGVGRETQYF. CDR3 nucleotides: TGTGCCAGCAGCCTGACAGGGGTCGGGCGCGAGACCCAGTACTTC.

This clonotype was recorded at least ten times. The V call is TRBV2, the J call TRBJ2-1, with D perhaps given as TRBD1 or TRBD2 (5 bases each). The CDR3 is made up of 15 amino acids. Germline CDR1 reads SNHLY; CDR2 reads FYNNEI. The V end lost 8 bases, the J end lost 0 bases, and 14 bases lay between the germline ends. CDR3 loop: CASGGAVSSYNEQFF. In DNA, the CDR3 is TGTGCCAGCGGGGGAGCGGTAAGCTCCTACAATGAGCAGTTCTTC.

Ten or more counts support this clonotype. The chain is built from TRBV6-1 and TRBJ2-5; D is perhaps TRBD1 (6 bases). In germline, CDR1 is MNHNS, CDR2 SASEGT. V lost 0 bases and J lost 5, with 13 bases in between. The CDR3 length is 15 residues. CDR3 in amino acids: CASSEADSGWETQYF. The DNA for the CDR3 is TGTGCCAGCAGTGAAGCGGACAGCGGTTGGGAGACCCAGTACTTC.

Only a few counts were recorded for this clonotype. An end of the junction differs from the germline gene, which may be a read error. The V call is TRBV28, the J call TRBJ2-1, with D perhaps matching TRBD2 (6 bases). This CDR3 region has 15 residues. CDR1 and CDR2 from the germline V gene are MDHEN and SYDVKM. The CDR3 bases are TGTGCCAGCAGTTCAGGCGGGGCCGATTACAATGGGCAGTTCTTC. This encodes CASSSGGADYNGQFF. Using reference TRBV28 and TRBJ2-1 for the parts outside the CDR3, the full variable domain is DVKVTQSSRYLVKRTGEKVFLECVQDMDHENMFWYRQDPGLGLRLIYFSYDVKMKEKGDIPEGYSVSREKKERFSLILESASTNQTSMYLCASSSGGADYNGQFFGPGTRLTVL.

At least ten counts were recorded for this clonotype. The chain has TRBV28 and TRBJ1-1; a possible D gene is TRBD1 (6 bases). The germline CDR1 and CDR2 sequences are MDHEN and SYDVKM. The CDR3 contains 14 residues. Between the trimmed V and J ends, which lost 5 bases and 1 base, there was a span of 11 bases. In DNA, the CDR3 is TGTGCCAGCAGTGTAGACAGGCCGAACACTGAAGCTTTCTTT. Its translation: CASSVDRPNTEAFF.

This chain links TRBV5-6 with TRBJ2-3; D is possibly TRBD2 (6 bases). Trimming took off 6 bases at V and 0 bases at J, with 17 bases between the two ends. There are 16 residues in the CDR3. Germline V gene lookup returns CDR1 SGHDT and CDR2 YYEEEE. Here the CDR3 reads CASTTGSGYSTDTQYF. The CDR3 DNA reads as TGTGCCAGCACCACTGGGAGCGGGTATAGCACAGATACGCAGTATTTT.

As regards this clonotype: Since a much larger clone is just one base distant, this may be a read error. This rearrangement joins TRBV9 to TRBJ1-6; D gene unclear. V lost 3 bases and J lost 6, with 7 bases in between. Looked up from germline, CDR1 is SGDLS and CDR2 is YYNGEE. The CDR3 is 13 residues long. The CDR3 nucleotides are TGTGCCAGCAGCGGGACTTTTAATTCACCCCTCCACTTT. Its translation: CASSGTFNSPLHF.

This clonotype has a count of ten or more. This chain uses TRBV12-3 or TRBV12-4 with TRBJ2-1; 7 bases line up with TRBD1. With 6 bases clipped from V and 0 bases from J, the junction kept 5 bases outside the gene matches. The length of the CDR3 is 15 residues. The chain's CDR3 is CASSMTGTSYNEQFF. CDR3 bases: TGTGCCAGCAGCATGACAGGGACCTCCTACAATGAGCAGTTCTTC.

This clonotype occurred many times. The chain links TRBV7-2 to TRBJ2-3; D gene ambiguous. CDR3 length equals 15 residues. Germline V gene lookup returns CDR1 SGHTA and CDR2 FQGNSA. The germline V and J ends were trimmed by 2 bases and 0 bases, with 9 bases remaining between them. Here the CDR3 reads CASSLRLPSTDTQYF. CDR3 coding DNA: TGTGCCAGCAGCTTACGACTCCCTAGCACAGATACGCAGTATTTT.

The chain uses TRBV19 and TRBJ2-3; 14 bases fit TRBD2. V trimming: 4 bases; J trimming: 0 bases; junction bases outside the gene matches: 12. Germline CDR1 reads LNHDA; CDR2 reads SQIVND (reference sequence). This CDR3 comprises 20 residues. This CDR3 reads CASSNSGLAGVFPSTDTQYF. The CDR3, as DNA: TGTGCCAGTAGTAACTCGGGACTAGCGGGAGTTTTTCCTAGCACAGATACGCAGTATTTT.

This clonotype was recorded at least ten times. V usage is TRBV27 and J usage is TRBJ1-4; D gene ambiguous. The CDR3 is 14 amino acids. Germline-derived CDR1 and CDR2 are MNHEY and SMNVEV (reference sequence). V was pared by 2 bases and J by 6 bases, with 10 bases between. CDR3 sequence: CASSLRGDYEKLFF. DNA for the CDR3: TGTGCCAGCAGTTTACGGGGTGATTATGAAAAACTGTTTTTT.

The V gene is TRBV28, the J gene TRBJ1-5; D is uncertain. The CDR3 has 14 residues. Germline V gene lookup returns CDR1 MDHEN and CDR2 SYDVKM. V was clipped by 6 bases and J by 3 bases, with 12 bases between them. CDR3 sequence reads: CASRFGQLNQPQHF. CDR3 bases: TGTGCCAGCAGGTTCGGGCAGCTCAATCAGCCCCAGCATTTT.

J is TRBJ1-5 and V is TRBV6-2 or TRBV6-3; no firm D call. V lost 0 bases and J 10 bases, leaving 13 bases between the germline ends. Germline CDR1 and CDR2: MNHEY and SVGEGT. The CDR3 length is 14 residues. In nucleotides, the CDR3 is TGTGCCAGCAGTTACTCCGCCGCCACGGGACCCCAGCATTTT. Residues: CASSYSAATGPQHF.

This clonotype was picked up many times. CDR3 sequence reads: CASSPGGRRVDTQYF. CDR3 DNA: TGTGCCAGCAGTCCTGGCGGGAGAAGAGTGGATACGCAGTATTTT. The rearrangement joins TRBV12-3 or TRBV12-4 to TRBJ2-3; TRBD2 agrees at 7 bases. After removal of 5 bases from V and 6 bases from J, the junction contained 11 bases not matched to a gene. CDR3 length: 15 residues.

J is TRBJ1-4 and V is TRBV28; perhaps TRBD1 as D (6 bases). The CDR3 has 14 residues. V lost 8 bases and J 8 bases, leaving 18 bases between the germline ends. CDR1 is MDHEN, CDR2 SYDVKM, per germline. In nucleotides, the CDR3 is TGTGCCAGCGTCATCGGGGGCGATGGAGAAAAACTGTTTTTT. Its protein product is CASVIGGDGEKLFF. Using reference TRBV28 and TRBJ1-4 for the parts outside the CDR3, the full variable domain is DVKVTQSSRYLVKRTGEKVFLECVQDMDHENMFWYRQDPGLGLRLIYFSYDVKMKEKGDIPEGYSVSREKKERFSLILESASTNQTSMYLCASVIGGDGEKLFFGSGTQLSVL.

This clonotype was seen at least ten times. The chain recombines TRBV7-9 with TRBJ2-7, with no clear D. Germline V CDR1 and CDR2: SEHNR, FQNEAQ (reference sequence). This CDR3 comprises 16 residues. V lost 4 bases to trimming and J lost 5 bases, with 21 bases between them. This CDR3 reads CASSSSLVVRSDEQYF. As DNA, the CDR3 is TGTGCCAGCAGCTCCTCATTGGTAGTCAGATCGGACGAGCAGTACTTC.